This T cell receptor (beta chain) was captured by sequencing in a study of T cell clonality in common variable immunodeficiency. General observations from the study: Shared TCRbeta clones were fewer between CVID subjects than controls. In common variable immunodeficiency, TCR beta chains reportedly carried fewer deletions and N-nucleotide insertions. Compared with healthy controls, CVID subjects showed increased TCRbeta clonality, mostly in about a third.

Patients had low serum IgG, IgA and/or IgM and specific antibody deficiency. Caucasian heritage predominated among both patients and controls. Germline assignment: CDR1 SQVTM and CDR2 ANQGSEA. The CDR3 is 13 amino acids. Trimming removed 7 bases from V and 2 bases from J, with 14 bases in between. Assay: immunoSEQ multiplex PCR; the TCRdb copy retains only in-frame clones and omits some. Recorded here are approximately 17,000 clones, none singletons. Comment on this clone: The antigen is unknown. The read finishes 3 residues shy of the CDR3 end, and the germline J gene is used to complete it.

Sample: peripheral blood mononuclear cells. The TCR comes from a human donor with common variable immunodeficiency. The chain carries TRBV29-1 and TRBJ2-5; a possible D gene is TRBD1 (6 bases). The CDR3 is CSAADRIQETQYF. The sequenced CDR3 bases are TGCAGCGCAGCAGACAGGATTCAAGAGACC.